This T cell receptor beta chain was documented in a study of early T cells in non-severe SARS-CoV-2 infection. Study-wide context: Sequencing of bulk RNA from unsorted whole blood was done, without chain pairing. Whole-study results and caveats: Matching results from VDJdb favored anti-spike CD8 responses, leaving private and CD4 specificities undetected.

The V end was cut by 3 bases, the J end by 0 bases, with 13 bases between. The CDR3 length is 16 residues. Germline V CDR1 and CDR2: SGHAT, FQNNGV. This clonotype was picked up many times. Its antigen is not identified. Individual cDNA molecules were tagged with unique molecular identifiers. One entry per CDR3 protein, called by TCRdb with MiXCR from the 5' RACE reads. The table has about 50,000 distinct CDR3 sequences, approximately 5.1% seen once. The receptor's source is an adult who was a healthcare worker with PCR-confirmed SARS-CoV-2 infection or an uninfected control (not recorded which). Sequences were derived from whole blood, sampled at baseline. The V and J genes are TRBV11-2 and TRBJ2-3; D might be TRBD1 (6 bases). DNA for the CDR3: TGTGCCAGCAGCTTTCGACAGGACCCTAGCACAGATACGCAGTATTTT. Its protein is CASSFRQDPSTDTQYF.